This is a list of T cell receptor beta chains from one sample in a study of T-cell reconstitution after alpha-beta-depleted transplantation in children. TCRdb recomputed calls from the PCR reads with MiXCR, one row per CDR3 protein. The data show fewer than 120,000 distinct CDR3 sequences, about 9.4% seen once. Specimen: PBMCs from the stem cell graft donor, collected from the stem cell graft. All receptors derive from a human donor who donated a stem cell graft to a child with acute lymphoblastic leukemia. CDR3s include the opening cysteine and the closing phenylalanine or tryptophan. D genes are given only for firm matches. Clone sizes are given selectively: once, few, many, or a class where the clone is expanded.

D gene	V gene	clone size	J gene	CDR3 DNA	CDR3 protein
.	TRBV5-1	many	TRBJ1-5	TGCGCCAGCAGCCCTGCTGGGGGCCCTCAGCCCCAGCATTTT	CASSPAGGPQPQHF
.	TRBV29-1	few	TRBJ2-7	TGCAGCGTTGCCGGTGGACAGTCCTACGAGCAGTACTTC	CSVAGGQSYEQYF
TRBD2	TRBV2	.	TRBJ2-1	TGTGCCAGCAGTGAAAGGCTAGCGCGGGGGGCCCACAATGAGCAGTTCTTC	CASSERLARGAHNEQFF
.	TRBV10-3	many	TRBJ2-7	TGTGCCATCAGTGAGGGAGCCGGGGGAATCTTCTACGAGCAGTACTTC	CAISEGAGGIFYEQYF
.	TRBV7-9	many	TRBJ2-7	TGTGCCAGCAGCTTAGATCGCCTCTACGAGCAGTACTTC	CASSLDRLYEQYF
.	TRBV5-1	many	TRBJ2-3	TGCGCCAGCTCTTTCGGGACGCCCACAGATACGCAGTATTTT	CASSFGTPTDTQYF
.	TRBV5-1	many	TRBJ2-7	TGCGCCAGCAGCTCCGGACCCTCCTCCTACGAGCAGTACTTC	CASSSGPSSYEQYF
.	TRBV12-3/TRBV12-4	many	TRBJ1-2	TGTGCCAGCACCATCGCGGGACGCCGGAACTATGGCTACACCTTC	CASTIAGRRNYGYTF
.	TRBV29-1	many	TRBJ1-2	TGCAGCATACATTCGAGGGCAAACTATGGCTACACCTTC	CSIHSRANYGYTF
.	TRBV2	many	TRBJ2-5	TGTGCCAGCAGTTCTGAGCCTCAAGAGACCCAGTACTTC	CASSSEPQETQYF
.	TRBV4-3	few	TRBJ2-1	TGCGCCAGCAGCCTACACACGGCCTACAATGAGCAGTTCTTC	CASSLHTAYNEQFF
.	TRBV3-1	.	TRBJ2-3	TGTGCCGCAGGGACACCCCGAAGTCTAGCCGCAGATACGCAGTATTTT	CAAGTPRSLAADTQYF
TRBD1	TRBV5-1	many	TRBJ2-7	TGCGCCAGCAGCCCTAGACCGGGACAGGGGGACGAGCAGTACTTC	CASSPRPGQGDEQYF
TRBD1	TRBV7-9	many	TRBJ2-5	TGTGCCAGCAGCGCCGACAGGGTCCAAGAGACCCAGTACTTC	CASSADRVQETQYF
.	TRBV3-1	many	TRBJ1-1	TGTGCCAGCAGCCACAGGGTTGGGATTGAAGCTTTCTTT	CASSHRVGIEAFF
.	TRBV6-2/TRBV6-3	many	TRBJ2-7	TGTGCCAGCAGTTACCCCGAGGGAGTTTACGAGCAGTACTTC	CASSYPEGVYEQYF
.	TRBV6-5	many	TRBJ2-6	TGTGCCAGCAGCCTACAGGTTTCTTCTGGGGCCAACGTCCTGACTTTC	CASSLQVSSGANVLTF
TRBD1	TRBV15	many	TRBJ2-7	TGTGCCACCAGCCGGGACAGGACCTACGAGCAGTACTTC	CATSRDRTYEQYF
.	TRBV20-1	many	TRBJ2-7	TGCAGTGCTAGGGAGTTTACCTACGAGCAGTACTTC	CSAREFTYEQYF
TRBD2	TRBV7-8	many	TRBJ2-7	TGTGCCAGCAGCCCGGGACTAGCGGGAGAGGGTGAGCAGTACTTC	CASSPGLAGEGEQYF
.	TRBV29-1	once	TRBJ1-1	TGCAGCGTTTCTACAGGGCGGTTCACTGAAGCTTTCTTT	CSVSTGRFTEAFF
.	TRBV10-3	many	TRBJ2-7	TGTGCCATCAGTGTACGGGGGCGTATAGGTCGCGAGCAGTACTTC	CAISVRGRIGREQYF
.	TRBV20-1	many	TRBJ1-5	TGCAGTGCGAAGGGTTCGCAGGGGAATGTCGGCAATCAGCCCCAGCATTTT	CSAKGSQGNVGNQPQHF
TRBD2	TRBV6-5	many	TRBJ2-2	TGTGCCAGCTGTAGAGGGCGGGGGGCGAACACCGGGGAGCTGTTTTTT	CASCRGRGANTGELFF
.	TRBV7-2	many	TRBJ1-3	TGTGCCAGCAGCTTAAGGAGGGCTGGAAACACCATATATTTT	CASSLRRAGNTIYF
.	TRBV7-9	many	TRBJ1-2	TGTGCCAGCAGCTTAGTTTTTAACTATGGCTACACCTTC	CASSLVFNYGYTF
.	TRBV27	few	TRBJ2-7	TGTGCCAGCAGTTTAAGTGGGCCCGTCCCCTACGAGCAGTACTTC	CASSLSGPVPYEQYF
.	TRBV27	many	TRBJ2-6	TGTGCCAGCAGTTTACTTGACAGGTTCTACTCTGGGGCCAACGTCCTGACTTTC	CASSLLDRFYSGANVLTF
TRBD1	TRBV27	.	TRBJ1-4	TGTGACCGGGGACAGGGCCCCGAAAAACTGTTTTTT	CDRGQGPEKLFF
TRBD1	TRBV12-3/TRBV12-4	many	TRBJ2-7	TGTGCCAGCAGTCCCGAGACAGGGGGCTACGAGCAGTACTTC	CASSPETGGYEQYF
TRBD1	TRBV5-1	many	TRBJ1-1	TGCGCCAGCAGTTCCGGACAGGGGGCGCGAGACACTGAAGCTTTCTTT	CASSSGQGARDTEAFF
.	TRBV6-5	many	TRBJ2-4	TGTGCCAGCAGTTACGAGAGTAAAAACATTCAGTACTTC	CASSYESKNIQYF
.	TRBV6-5	many	TRBJ2-1	TGTGCCAGCAGCCTGGGACGGGCCTACAATGAGCAGTTCTTC	CASSLGRAYNEQFF
TRBD2	TRBV20-1	many	TRBJ2-1	TGCAGTGCTAGAGATCTAATGGGACTAGCGGAACACTCCTACAATGAGCAGTTCTTC	CSARDLMGLAEHSYNEQFF
.	TRBV27	once	TRBJ2-7	TGTGCCAGCAGGACGGACGGGACCTACGAGCAGTACTTC	CASRTDGTYEQYF
.	TRBV5-4	.	TRBJ2-7	TGTGCCAGCAGCTTGAACATGGAGTACGAGCAGTACTTC	CASSLNMEYEQYF
.	TRBV5-1	many	TRBJ2-3	TGCGCCAGCAGCTTGGTTGGTAGCGGCCAAGGGGATACGCAGTATTTT	CASSLVGSGQGDTQYF
.	TRBV6-5	many	TRBJ1-1	TGTGCCAGCCGGGCGGGGCAGGGTATGAACACTGAAGCTTTCTTT	CASRAGQGMNTEAFF
.	TRBV29-1	many	TRBJ2-4	TGCAGCGTTGCTACACTAGCCAAAAACATTCAGTACTTC	CSVATLAKNIQYF
TRBD2	TRBV20-1	many	TRBJ2-1	TGCAGTGCTAGGAGACTAGCGGCGGATCTAAATGAGCAGTTCTTC	CSARRLAADLNEQFF
.	TRBV29-1	many	TRBJ2-5	TGCAGCGTTGACCGCCAGGAGGGCATGTTAGGGTGGGAGACCCAGTACTTC	CSVDRQEGMLGWETQYF
.	TRBV9	many	TRBJ2-4	TGTGCCAGCAGCGGACGGGGGGCCGAACCCAAAAACATTCAGTACTTC	CASSGRGAEPKNIQYF
TRBD2	TRBV14	many	TRBJ2-2	TGTGCCAGCAGCAAAAAATCGGGACTAGCAGGGACCGGGGAGCTGTTTTTT	CASSKKSGLAGTGELFF
TRBD1	TRBV7-2	many	TRBJ1-5	TGTGCCAGCAGCGACAGGGTTGGACAGCCCCAGCATTTT	CASSDRVGQPQHF
TRBD2	TRBV24-1	many	TRBJ2-3	TGTGCCACCAGCCCGGGAGGAGGCACAGATACGCAGTATTTT	CATSPGGGTDTQYF
.	TRBV12-3/TRBV12-4	many	TRBJ1-5	TGTGCCAGCAGTTTTTCCGGTAATAGCAATCAGCCCCAGCATTTT	CASSFSGNSNQPQHF
.	TRBV7-8	many	TRBJ1-2	TGTGCCAGCAGCTTGGGAGTTGGAAACTATGGCTACACCTTC	CASSLGVGNYGYTF
.	TRBV4-2	many	TRBJ2-3	TGTGCCAGCAGTCCGACTCCGGGACTGTACTCGGGGGACACAGATACGCAGTATTTT	CASSPTPGLYSGDTDTQYF
.	TRBV15	many	TRBJ1-1	TGTGCCACCAGCAGAAGGGTCGCCCTTGAAGCTTTCTTT	CATSRRVALEAFF
.	TRBV3-1	many	TRBJ2-7	TGTGCCAGCAGCCAAGCTTATCGCGGTTCCTACGAGCAGTACTTC	CASSQAYRGSYEQYF
TRBD2	TRBV20-1	many	TRBJ2-7	TGCAGTGCTAGAGGCGGGGGGGCCTACGAGCAGTACTTC	CSARGGGAYEQYF
.	TRBV15	many	TRBJ1-2	TGTGCCACCAGCAGAGATCTCTTGGGAAACTATGGCTACACCTTC	CATSRDLLGNYGYTF